Shown below are 6 T cell receptor beta chains from a single sample sequenced in a study of blood T cell repertoires in COVID-19. The table came from immunoSEQ multiplex PCR; TCRdb's copy has only in-frame clones and leaves some out. The table lists about 98,000 clones, approximately 79% of them singletons. The sample taken for sequencing was peripheral blood. All receptors derive from an older man with active or convalescent COVID-19.

The chain employs TRBV18 and TRBJ2-7, with 7 bases aligning to TRBD1. Germline lookup yields CDR1 KGHSH and CDR2 LQKENI. The length of the CDR3 is 13 residues. V gave up 5 bases and J gave up 4 bases; unmatched junction bases: 5. CDR3 DNA sequence: TGTGCCAGCTCAGACAGGGAGAGGTACGAGCAGTACTTC. This translates into CASSDRERYEQYF.

This clone was seen a single time. The rearrangement joins TRBV19 to TRBJ1-4; D is unclear. V was shortened by 1 base and J by 8 bases, with 17 bases between the two germline ends. This CDR3 is built from 16 residues. Germline values: CDR1 LNHDA, CDR2 SQIVND (reference sequence). CDR3 sequence: CASSIAKTGTGEKLFF. DNA for the CDR3: TGTGCCAGTAGTATAGCGAAGACCGGCACGGGGGAAAAACTGTTTTTT.

In this sample, this clone turned up once. The gene calls are TRBV27 and TRBJ2-1, with 9 positions matching TRBD2. This CDR3 has 16 amino acids. J gave up 6 bases and V 7 bases, and 13 bases lay outside the gene matches. Germline V gene sequence: CDR1 MNHEY, CDR2 SMNVEV (reference sequence). CDR3 DNA: TGTGCCAGCACTAAGCTTCGGGCGGGGGGGCCCAATGAGCAGTTCTTC. Protein: CASTKLRAGGPNEQFF.

Here the CDR3 reads CASSQDGRGAEAFF. Written as DNA, the CDR3 is TGCGCCAGCAGCCAAGACGGTCGGGGGGCTGAAGCTTTCTTT. V gene TRBV4-1 combines with J gene TRBJ1-1, with a tentative D call TRBD1 (5 bases). Per germline, CDR1 MGHRA and CDR2 YSYEKL. CDR3 length equals 14 residues. V lost 0 bases, J lost 6 bases, and 11 bases lay in between.

This chain uses TRBV5-6 with TRBJ2-7, with no clear D. V lost 0 bases to trimming and J lost 7 bases, with 14 bases between them. The CDR3 has 14 residues. Germline V CDR1 and CDR2: SGHDT, YYEEEE. The CDR3 spells CASSLGPTPREQYF. In nucleotides, the CDR3 is TGTGCCAGCAGCTTGGGCCCCACCCCACGGGAGCAGTACTTC.

J is TRBJ2-5 and V is TRBV14, with unresolved D. Germline CDR1 is SGHDN and CDR2 is FVKESK. This CDR3 is built from 12 residues. V dropped 2 bases and J dropped 7 bases, with 8 bases sitting between them. The CDR3 is CASSQKAGTQYF. For the CDR3, the DNA is TGTGCCAGCAGCCAAAAAGCTGGGACCCAGTACTTC.